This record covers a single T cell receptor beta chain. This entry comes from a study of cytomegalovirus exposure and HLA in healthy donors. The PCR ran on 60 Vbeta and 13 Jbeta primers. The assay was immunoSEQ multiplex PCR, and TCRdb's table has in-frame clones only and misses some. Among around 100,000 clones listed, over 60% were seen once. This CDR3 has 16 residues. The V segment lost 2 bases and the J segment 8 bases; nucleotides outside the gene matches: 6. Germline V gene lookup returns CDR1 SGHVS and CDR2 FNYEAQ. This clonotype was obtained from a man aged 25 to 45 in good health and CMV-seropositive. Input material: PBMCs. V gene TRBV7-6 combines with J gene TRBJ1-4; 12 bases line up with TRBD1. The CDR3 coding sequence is TGTGCCAGCAGCTTACGGGACAGGGGGCGTCGAGAAAAACTGTTTTTT. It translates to CASSLRDRGRREKLFF.